The next 11 T cell receptor beta chains were all read from a single sample in a study of blood T cell repertoires in COVID-19. The method was immunoSEQ multiplex PCR; TCRdb's version includes in-frame clones alone and lacks a portion of them. The sample lists around 180,000 clones, roughly three quarters seen once, with around a sixth in the top ten. Sample: peripheral blood. The receptors were sampled from a man in his sixties with active or convalescent COVID-19.

The gene calls are TRBV28 and TRBJ2-3, with D tentatively TRBD2 (6 bases). Trimming shortened V by 10 bases and J by 1 base, and 12 bases separated the two germline ends. The CDR3 is 13 amino acids. CDR1 is MDHEN and CDR2 is SYDVKM in the germline V gene. For the CDR3, the DNA is TGTGCCACCGGGCGGGAACGCACAGATACGCAGTATTTT. Translation gives CATGRERTDTQYF.

The gene calls are TRBV12-5 and TRBJ2-5; possibly TRBD1 for D (6 bases). The V end was cut by 1 base, the J end by 1 base, with 13 bases between. CDR3 length: 16 amino acids. Per the germline V gene, CDR1 is LGHNT and CDR2 is FRNRAP. The DNA of the CDR3 is TGTGCTAGTGGTTTGGATAAGACAGGCGGCCAAGAGACCCAGTACTTC. Residues: CASGLDKTGGQETQYF.

V usage is TRBV12-3 or TRBV12-4 and J usage is TRBJ1-1, with D unclear. The CDR3 length is 13 residues. Trimming pared 9 bases from V and 1 base from J, leaving 12 bases between. CDR3 in amino acids: CASKSGRNTEAFF. CDR3 in DNA: TGTGCCAGTAAGTCTGGGCGGAACACTGAAGCTTTCTTT.

The chain employs TRBV11-2 and TRBJ2-6; D perhaps matches TRBD2 (6 bases). The germline V gene has CDR1 SGHAT and CDR2 FQNNGV. CDR3 length equals 15 residues. Between the trimmed V and J ends, which lost 1 base and 2 bases, there was a span of 6 bases. The CDR3 loop is CASSLAGAGANVLTF. In DNA, the CDR3 is TGTGCCAGCAGCTTAGCGGGAGCTGGGGCCAACGTCCTGACTTTC.

This sequence joins TRBV7-2 and TRBJ2-7; 7 nucleotides align to TRBD1. V was pared by 1 base and J by 1 base, with 4 bases of the junction left unmatched. The CDR3 contains 15 residues. CDR1 and CDR2 from the germline V gene are SGHTA and FQGNSA. This chain's CDR3 is CASSLVLGQSYEQYF. The CDR3 DNA reads TGTGCCAGCAGCTTAGTTTTGGGACAGTCCTACGAGCAGTACTTC.

V usage is TRBV30 and J usage is TRBJ2-2; TRBD2 aligns across 9 bases. The CDR3 is 17 residues long. Germline V gene lookup returns CDR1 GTSNPN and CDR2 SVGIG (reference sequence). V gave up 2 bases and J gave up 3 bases; unmatched junction bases: 10. The CDR3 region is CAWSSGLAGEDTGELFF. CDR3 sequence (DNA): TGTGCCTGGAGTTCGGGTTTAGCGGGAGAGGACACCGGGGAGCTGTTTTTT. The full variable domain, rest sourced from reference TRBV30 and TRBJ2-2, is SQTIHQWPATLVQPVGSPLSLECTVEGTSNPNLYWYRQAAGRGLQLLFYSVGIGQISSEVPQNLSASRPQDRQFILSSKKLLLSDSGFYLCAWSSGLAGEDTGELFFGEGSRLTVL.

The rearrangement joins TRBV6-2 or TRBV6-3 to TRBJ1-5, with D possibly TRBD1 on 5 matching bases. The CDR3 sequence is 16 residues long. V shed 4 bases and J shed 1 base, with 14 bases lying between them. Germline V lookup: CDR1 MNHEY, CDR2 SVGEGT. The CDR3 reads CASSSRARGSNQPQHF. The CDR3 DNA is TGTGCCAGCAGTTCCCGGGCCCGGGGGAGCAATCAGCCCCAGCATTTT.

The chain joins TRBV7-8 to TRBJ1-6; D is possibly TRBD1 (5 bases). V lost 3 bases, J lost 9 bases, and 18 bases lay in between. The CDR3 runs 16 residues. Looked up from germline, CDR1 is SGHVS and CDR2 is FQNEAQ. The CDR3 bases are TGTGCCAGCAGCTTCACGGGGGACCTTCATACTTCACCCCTCCACTTT. Translating gives CASSFTGDLHTSPLHF.

V gene TRBV3-1 (or the pseudogene TRBV3-2) combines with J gene TRBJ2-1; 11 nucleotides line up with TRBD1. CDR1 LGHDT and CDR2 YNNKEL come from the germline V gene (reference sequence). This CDR3 contains 22 residues. The ends lost 4 bases at V and 4 bases at J; junction bases unmatched: 24. The CDR3 loop is CASSRYATLPGQGVLFYNEQFF. CDR3 nucleotides: TGTGCCAGCAGCCGATACGCCACCCTCCCGGGACAGGGGGTTCTTTTTTACAATGAGCAGTTCTTC.

This chain connects TRBV5-1 to TRBJ2-3; 10 bases agree with TRBD2. The CDR3 totals 17 residues. V lost 4 bases and J lost 4; bases outside the gene matches: 12. Germline-derived CDR1 and CDR2 are SGHRS and YFSETQ. The CDR3 DNA follows: TGCGCCAGCAGCCTGGGATTAGCGGGAGGAGGCCCAGATACGCAGTATTTT. Protein product: CASSLGLAGGGPDTQYF.

The chain's CDR3 is CASSFDGRAYEQYF. The CDR3 nucleotides are TGTGCCAGCAGCTTCGACGGGAGGGCCTACGAGCAGTACTTC. The chain carries TRBV7-9 and TRBJ2-7; 8 nucleotides match TRBD2. This CDR3 region has 14 residues. The V gene end was trimmed by 3 bases and the J gene end by 2 bases; junction bases not matched to a gene: 3. The germline CDR1 and CDR2 sequences are SEHNR and FQNEAQ (reference sequence).